This T cell receptor (beta chain) appears in the sequencing data of a study of blood T cell repertoires in COVID-19. The repertoire was sequenced with immunoSEQ multiplex PCR; TCRdb's copy has only in-frame clones and lacks some. The sample consists of just over 300,000 clones, 87% of them appearing once. This TCR was sampled from a woman under 30 who had recovered from COVID-19. The source material was PBMCs or T cells enriched from blood (not recorded which).

The CDR3 DNA sequence: TGTGCCAGCAGTTATACCGGGACAGGGGAATATAAGGGCTACACCTTC. It is translated as CASSYTGTGEYKGYTF. This chain connects TRBV13 to TRBJ1-2, with 10 bases fitting TRBD1. V was pared by 6 bases and J by 8 bases, with 15 bases of the junction left unmatched. CDR3 length: 16 amino acids. CDR1 PRHDT and CDR2 FYEKMQ come from the germline V gene (reference sequence).